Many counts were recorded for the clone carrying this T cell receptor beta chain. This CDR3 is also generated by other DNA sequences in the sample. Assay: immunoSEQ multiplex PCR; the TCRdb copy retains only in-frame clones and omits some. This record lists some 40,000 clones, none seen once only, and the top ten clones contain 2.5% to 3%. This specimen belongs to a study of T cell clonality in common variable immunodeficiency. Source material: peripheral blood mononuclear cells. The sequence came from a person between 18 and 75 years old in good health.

The CDR3 DNA, read in part, is TGCAGTGCTACAACTCGTCCGGGACTTCGTGAAGGCACC. Its translation is CSATTRPGLREGT. The CDR3 reads in full as CSATTRPGLREGTIYF. This rearrangement joins TRBV20-1 to TRBJ1-3; D is possibly TRBD1 (5 bases). With the read ending 3 residues before the CDR3 end, the germline J gene is used to fill in that end. The V end was cut by 4 bases, the J end by 9 bases, with 25 bases between. Germline V gene sequence: CDR1 DFQATT, CDR2 SNEGSKA (reference sequence). The CDR3 has 16 amino acids.